This TCR beta chain was recovered during a study of cytomegalovirus exposure and HLA in healthy donors. General study points: Associated with HLA alleles at 0.05 false discovery rate in a later analysis were 16,951 TCR beta sequences. In vitro data verified a few CMV-associated chains as specific for CMV antigens.

Germline CDR1 reads SGHTA; CDR2 reads FQGNSA. Trimming cost V 3 bases and J 5 bases, with 24 bases left between them. The CDR3 is 18 amino acids. With 60 Vbeta and 13 Jbeta primers, the PCR was carried out. Sequenced by immunoSEQ multiplex PCR; TCRdb stores in-frame clones only, minus some. The sample includes 90,000 or so clones, about 80% seen only once; the top ten take around 32%. With respect to this clone: The target antigen is unknown.

The sample consisted of PBMCs. The chain combines TRBV7-2 with TRBJ2-3, with D possibly matching TRBD2 (5 bases). This sequence was found in a man aged 45 to 65 in good health and CMV-seropositive. The CDR3 DNA follows: TGTGCCAGCAGCTTTGAGGGTTTGAGATGGAGGTCTGGAGATACGCAGTATTTT. It is translated as CASSFEGLRWRSGDTQYF.